The rows below give T cell receptor beta chains drawn from one sample of a study of response to subunit inactivated influenza vaccine. TCRdb itself ran the RT-PCR reads through MiXCR, one entry per CDR3 protein. This sample has 200,000 to 300,000 distinct CDR3 sequences, with roughly an eighth found just once. Here the sequenced sample was non-naive T cells sorted from PBMCs, taken less than 15 days before vaccination. The receptors originated from a man aged 45-65 years who received an inactivated influenza vaccine. Each CDR3 is given with its conserved first and last residue. The order of the fields is V gene, clone size, D gene, J gene, CDR3 DNA, CDR3 protein. A D gene is named only where the DNA matches it firmly. Expanded clones get a size class; other rows say once, few or many, or leave the size out.

TRBV6-1,few,TRBD2,TRBJ2-1,TGTGCCAGCAGCGAAACTAGCGGGAGGGCTTCCAATGAGCAGTTCTTC,CASSETSGRASNEQFF
TRBV11-2,NA,TRBD2,TRBJ2-3,TGTGCCAGCAGCGCCCCCCGGACTAGCGGGGGGGCAGATACGCAGTATTTT,CASSAPRTSGGADTQYF
TRBV6-1,NA,NA,TRBJ2-7,TGTGCCGCAAGCCTACGGGGGGCACGTTTCTACGAGCAGTACTTC,CAASLRGARFYEQYF
TRBV30,NA,TRBD2,TRBJ2-3,TGTGCCTGGAGTTTAACTAGCGGGGTCACTGATACGCAGTATTTT,CAWSLTSGVTDTQYF
TRBV6-4,many,NA,TRBJ2-6,TGTGCCAGCGAGTCAGGGAAAAGGAGCTCTGGGGCCAACGTCCTGACTTTC,CASESGKRSSGANVLTF
TRBV12-3/TRBV12-4,many,NA,TRBJ1-1,TGTGCCAGCAGTTTGCGGGCTATGAACACTGAAGCTTTCTTT,CASSLRAMNTEAFF
TRBV6-1,NA,NA,TRBJ1-6,TGTGCCAGCAGCTCGACCCGGGGTGCCGGATCACCCCTCCACTTT,CASSSTRGAGSPLHF
TRBV18,NA,NA,TRBJ2-3,TGTGCCAGCTCTACCGGGACAGATACGCAGTATTTT,CASSTGTDTQYF
TRBV7-2,many,NA,TRBJ2-7,TGTGCCAGCAGCACCTGGCGGGACGAGCAGTACTTC,CASSTWRDEQYF
TRBV7-9,NA,NA,TRBJ1-2,TGTGCCAGCAGCTCCACGGGGATAGTCGGTGGCTACACCTTC,CASSSTGIVGGYTF
TRBV24-1,many,NA,TRBJ2-3,TGTGCCACCAGTGGCCCAGGACCGAACCCTAGCACAGATACGCAGTATTTT,CATSGPGPNPSTDTQYF
TRBV7-9,NA,NA,TRBJ2-1,TGTGCCAGCAGCACCGGACTTTTGGGCTACAATGAGCAGTTCTTC,CASSTGLLGYNEQFF
TRBV7-2,NA,TRBD2,TRBJ2-3,TGTGCCAGCAGCTTAGGGACTAGCGGGAGGTTGGATACGCAGTATTTT,CASSLGTSGRLDTQYF
TRBV7-2,few,TRBD1,TRBJ1-5,TGTGCCAGCAGCCCCGGGGACAGTGCTAATCAGCCCCAGCATTTT,CASSPGDSANQPQHF
TRBV20-1,NA,NA,TRBJ2-4,TGCAGTGCTCCTGTGGGGCGCTCGGTACGGGCCAAAAACATTCAGTACTTC,CSAPVGRSVRAKNIQYF
TRBV5-1,NA,NA,TRBJ1-3,TGCGCCAGCAGCCGGGACTCTGGAAACACCATATATTTT,CASSRDSGNTIYF
TRBV5-1,many,TRBD2,TRBJ2-7,TGCGCCAGCAGTACTCTAGCGGGAGGGTCCTACGAGCAGTACTTC,CASSTLAGGSYEQYF
TRBV25-1,few,TRBD2,TRBJ2-1,TGTGCCAGCAGTGAATTGTTTCGGACTAGCGGGGGGCCTACCTACAATGAGCAGTTCTTC,CASSELFRTSGGPTYNEQFF
TRBV9,NA,NA,TRBJ2-2,TGTGCCAGCAGCGTAGCGGTCGCCGGGGAGCTGTTTTTT,CASSVAVAGELFF
TRBV4-1,few,NA,TRBJ1-1,TGCGCCAGCAGCCAGACTACAGTGAGGAACACTGAAGCTTTCTTT,CASSQTTVRNTEAFF
TRBV3-1,few,NA,TRBJ2-5,TGTGCCAGCAGCCATGCCCTGGGCGCAGAGACCCAGTACTTC,CASSHALGAETQYF
TRBV2,NA,NA,TRBJ1-1,TGTGCCAGCAGGGACTGGGGGAACACTGAAGCTTTCTTT,CASRDWGNTEAFF
TRBV7-8,few,NA,TRBJ2-2,TGTGCCAGCAGCTCCGTAAGGTTATCGTCCGGGGAGCTGTTTTTT,CASSSVRLSSGELFF
TRBV7-2,NA,TRBD1,TRBJ2-1,TGTGCCAGCAGCTTAGGGACAGGGAACTCCTACAATGAGCAGTTCTTC,CASSLGTGNSYNEQFF
TRBV11-2,few,NA,TRBJ1-2,TGTGCCAGCAGCCGATCGGGACGGAACTATGGCTACACCTTC,CASSRSGRNYGYTF
TRBV5-1,few,TRBD1,TRBJ2-6,TGCGCCAGCAGCTCCCGGGACAGCGGAAGGGATGGGGCCAACGTCCTGACTTTC,CASSSRDSGRDGANVLTF
TRBV6-5,NA,TRBD1,TRBJ2-7,TGTGCCAGCAGTCACAAACCGGGACAGGGCCCCTACGAGCAGTACTTC,CASSHKPGQGPYEQYF
TRBV20-1,NA,TRBD1,TRBJ1-5,TGCAGTGCTAGGTACACAGGGGCCAATCAGCCCCAGCATTTT,CSARYTGANQPQHF
TRBV30,NA,TRBD1,TRBJ1-2,TGTGCCTGGATCAAAGGGACAGGGGACTATGGCTACACCTTC,CAWIKGTGDYGYTF
TRBV5-6,many,NA,TRBJ2-5,TGTGCCAGCAGTTTGGCCGGACTCGCTCAAGAGACCCAGTACTTC,CASSLAGLAQETQYF
TRBV5-1,few,TRBD1,TRBJ1-1,TGCGCCAGCAGCTCTACAGGGGACACTGAAGCTTTCTTT,CASSSTGDTEAFF
TRBV5-1,NA,NA,TRBJ2-7,TGCGCCAGCAGCTTATCAACAGGGGGAGGGTACGAGCAGTACTTC,CASSLSTGGGYEQYF
TRBV11-2,NA,NA,TRBJ2-2,TGTGCCAGCAGCTTAACAGGACAGAACACCGGGGAGCTGTTTTTT,CASSLTGQNTGELFF
TRBV18,few,TRBD1,TRBJ2-7,TGTGCCAGCTCACTTAAGACAGGGCCCGCCTACGAGCAGTACTTC,CASSLKTGPAYEQYF
TRBV7-6,many,NA,TRBJ2-3,TGTGCCAGCAGCTTAGGGAGGGGCACAGATACGCAGTATTTT,CASSLGRGTDTQYF
TRBV5-1,NA,TRBD1,TRBJ2-5,TGCGCCACCGCGACAGGGGTAGGGGAGACCCAGTACTTC,CATATGVGETQYF
TRBV20-1,NA,TRBD1,TRBJ1-5,TGCAGTGCGTCCGGGACAGGGCTCAATCAGCCCCAGCATTTT,CSASGTGLNQPQHF
TRBV19,NA,NA,TRBJ1-2,TGTGCCAGTAGAATCTCGCGGAACGGTGGCTACACCTTC,CASRISRNGGYTF
TRBV28,few,NA,TRBJ2-3,TGTGCCAGCAGGGTTAGTGCAGATACGCAGTATTTT,CASRVSADTQYF
TRBV10-3,few,NA,TRBJ1-5,TGTGCCATCAGTCGAGGGAGTGACAATCAGCCCCAGCATTTT,CAISRGSDNQPQHF
TRBV27,NA,TRBD1,TRBJ1-2,TGTGCCAGCAGCCGTGTAACAGGGGGCGCCACCTATGGCTACACCTTC,CASSRVTGGATYGYTF
TRBV11-2,many,TRBD2,TRBJ2-7,TGTGCCAGCAGCGCTACGACTAGCGGGAGCTACGAGCAGTACTTC,CASSATTSGSYEQYF
TRBV5-1,NA,NA,TRBJ1-4,TGCGCCAGCAGCTTGTCTGGACAGACCTCTGAAAAACTGTTTTTT,CASSLSGQTSEKLFF
TRBV27,NA,NA,TRBJ1-5,TGTGCCAGCAGCCTGGACAGTTATAGCAATCATCCCCAGCATTTT,CASSLDSYSNHPQHF
TRBV10-3,once,NA,TRBJ1-3,TGTGCCACCCAGGCCTCTGGAAACGCCATATATTTT,CATQASGNAIYF
TRBV28,NA,NA,TRBJ1-5,TGTGCCAGCCGAGGAGGGCTGGGGGGGCCCCAGCATTTT,CASRGGLGGPQHF
TRBV9,NA,TRBD2,TRBJ2-2,TGTGCCAGCAGCGTAGGTGGAAGCGGGAGGGCGGACACCGGGGAGCTGTTTTTT,CASSVGGSGRADTGELFF
TRBV9,few,TRBD1,TRBJ2-1,TGTGCCAGCAGCGTAGGAGGGACAGGGGGACATGAGCAGTTCTTC,CASSVGGTGGHEQFF